This T cell receptor (beta chain) emerged from a study of T-cell memory formation after mild COVID-19. This clonotype counts as medium-sized. TCRdb re-called the 5' RACE reads through MiXCR, storing one row per CDR3 protein. Among tens of thousands of distinct CDR3 sequences, over 10% were seen once, and the ten largest hold roughly two fifths. The CDR3 totals 15 residues. CDR1 SGDLS and CDR2 YYNGEE come from the germline V gene. Trimming at V came to 2 bases and at J to 0 bases, leaving 1 base not matched to a gene. Sequencing was performed on PBMCs or a T cell subset sorted from them (not recorded which). This receptor was taken from a man between 18 and 35 years old who had mild COVID-19 (a few samples of this study predate the infection). Cell type and time point are not known. J is TRBJ2-7 and V is TRBV9; 11 bases align to TRBD1. CDR3: CASSVGTGGSYEQYF. The CDR3 DNA is TGTGCCAGCAGCGTCGGGACAGGGGGCTCCTACGAGCAGTACTTC.